This TCR beta chain stems from a study of OX40 agonist ivuxolimab in advanced cancers. Sequencing used immunoSEQ multiplex PCR; TCRdb keeps in-frame clones, though not all of them. Among some 77,000 clones listed, more than 80% were seen once. Trimming left V 1 base short and J 4 bases short, with 8 bases between. The CDR3 loop spans 13 amino acids. The germline gives CDR1 LNHDA, CDR2 SQIVND (reference sequence). The sequences come from CD4+ or CD8+ T cells sorted from blood, collected in a trial of the OX40 agonist ivuxolimab. This TCR came from an adult with an advanced solid tumor such as melanoma, head and neck, liver or kidney cancer. The chain couples TRBV19 to TRBJ2-7; no firm D call. The CDR3 loop reads CASSIVLGYEQYF. The DNA of the CDR3 is TGTGCCAGTAGTATAGTCTTGGGGTACGAGCAGTACTTC.